The source of this TCR beta chain is a study of long-term antiretroviral therapy in people with HIV. The study's findings and limits: Control repertoires displayed wider CDR3 length ranges than the HIV repertoires. Dominant in the repertoire at all time points were clones expanded before ART. Collection spanned 2004 to 2017; ART regimens may be less effective than current ones.

Running of the v3.0 immunoSEQ assay took place at survey level. Generated by immunoSEQ multiplex PCR, the TCRdb table keeps only in-frame clones and is missing some. The repertoire holds around 18,000 clones, with roughly 91% as singletons. As concerns this clone: The target antigen is unknown.

This TCR was recovered from a man in his fifties or sixties with HIV. Specimen: unsorted PBMCs, collected 3 years after starting antiretroviral therapy.

The CDR3 here is CASSVQGAGAEAFF. The CDR3 DNA follows: TGTGCCAGCAGTGTACAGGGGGCTGGCGCTGAAGCTTTCTTT. V gene TRBV27 combines with J gene TRBJ1-1, with TRBD1 matching 9 bases. The CDR3 consists of 14 residues. CDR1 is MNHEY, CDR2 SMNVEV, per germline (reference sequence). Losses at the gene ends were 5 bases for V and 6 bases for J; bases not matched to a gene: 7.